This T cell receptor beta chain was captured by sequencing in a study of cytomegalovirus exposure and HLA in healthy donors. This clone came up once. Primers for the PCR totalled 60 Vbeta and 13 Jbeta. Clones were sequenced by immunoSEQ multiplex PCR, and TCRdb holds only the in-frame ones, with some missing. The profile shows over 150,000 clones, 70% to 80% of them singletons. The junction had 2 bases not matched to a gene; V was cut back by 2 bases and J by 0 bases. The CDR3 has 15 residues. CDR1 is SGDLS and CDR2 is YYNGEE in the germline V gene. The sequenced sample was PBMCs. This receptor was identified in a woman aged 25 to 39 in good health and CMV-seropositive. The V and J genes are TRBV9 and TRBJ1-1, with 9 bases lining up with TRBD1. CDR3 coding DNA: TGTGCCAGCAGCGTCACAGGGGGCATGAACACTGAAGCTTTCTTT. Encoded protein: CASSVTGGMNTEAFF. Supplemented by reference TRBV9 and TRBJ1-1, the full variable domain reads DSGVTQTPKHLITATGQRVTLRCSPRSGDLSVYWYQQSLDQGLQFLIQYYNGEERAKGNILERFSAQQFPDLHSELNLSSLELGDSALYFCASSVTGGMNTEAFFGQGTRLTVV.